Sequencing of this T cell receptor (beta chain) was carried out in a study of cytomegalovirus exposure and HLA in healthy donors. Amplification used 60 Vbeta primers and 13 Jbeta primers. Profiling relied on immunoSEQ multiplex PCR, and the TCRdb table lists in-frame clones only, not all of them. The sample shows about 150,000 clones, around 79% of them seen only once. Germline V CDR1 and CDR2: MNHEY, SVGAGI. The CDR3 is 13 amino acids. Unmatched junction bases numbered 2, after V lost 5 bases and J lost 7 bases. Overall study results and limits: In an earlier analysis, in about 530 donors, most V segments appeared productive either ~90% or ~30% of the time. TCR beta chains associated with HLA were, in a later analysis, more clonally expanded than equally common others. Analysis performed later found about 18,000 TCR beta sequences associated with HLA alleles at 0.05 false discovery rate. Across donors, most TCRs were seen rarely, yet some public ones were widespread.

About this clone itself: Its antigen is unknown.

Sequencing was carried out using PBMCs. The sequence was obtained from a man younger than 30 in good health and CMV-seronegative. The chain recombines TRBV6-5 with TRBJ2-1; the match to TRBD2 covers 10 bases. CDR3 protein: CASSSGGANEQFF. The CDR3 DNA follows: TGTGCCAGCAGTAGCGGGGGGGCGAATGAGCAGTTCTTC.